The 29 T cell receptor beta chains below were found in one sample sequenced in a study of early T cells in non-severe SARS-CoV-2 infection (TCRdb year 2021). Libraries were constructed by 5' RACE. The sequencing machine was a NextSeq 500. TCRdb redid the processing of the public reads, applying fastp at Q25 and MiXCR, and retained in-frame beta chains. When rows share a CDR3 protein, they turn into one entry using the most common DNA and genes. The sample records 86,000 or so distinct CDR3 sequences, more than 12% of which are singletons. The ten largest clones take up roughly 3.1% of the sample. The specimen sequenced was whole blood. Receptor source: an adult who was a healthcare worker with PCR-confirmed SARS-CoV-2 infection or an uninfected control (not recorded which).

This sequence joins TRBV6-2 or TRBV6-3 and TRBJ1-5; the D gene is possibly TRBD1 (5 bases). The length of the CDR3 is 14 residues. V gave up 4 bases and J gave up 5 bases, with 12 bases separating them. Germline-derived CDR1 and CDR2 are MNHEY and SVGEGT. The CDR3 reads CASSSRRADQPQHF. The CDR3 DNA is TGTGCCAGCAGTTCCCGCAGGGCGGATCAGCCCCAGCATTTT.

This clonotype has only a few counts. The chain uses TRBV29-1 and TRBJ2-7; D unresolved. From germline, CDR1 is SQVTM and CDR2 ANQGSEA. The CDR3 spans 14 residues. The V end was cut by 6 bases, the J end by 0 bases, with 15 bases between. CDR3 sequence (DNA): TGCAGCGTCGGCGCTACCGGGCCCTCCTACGAGCAGTACTTC. Protein product: CSVGATGPSYEQYF.

This clonotype was found a few times. The chain links TRBV3-1 to TRBJ2-1, with D unresolved. The CDR3 sequence is 13 residues long. Germline CDR1 reads LGHDT; CDR2 reads YNNKEL (reference sequence). The ends were cut back, 1 base at V and 5 bases at J, with 6 bases in the middle. The CDR3 loop reads CASSQVPDNEQFF. In DNA form, the CDR3 reads TGTGCCAGCAGCCAAGTGCCCGACAATGAGCAGTTCTTC.

This clonotype was found a few times. The genes are TRBV11-2 and TRBJ2-3; D perhaps matches TRBD2 (6 bases). The CDR3 runs to 17 residues. The germline V gene has CDR1 SGHAT and CDR2 FQNNGV. With 0 bases removed from V and 6 bases from J, the gap between germline ends came to 19 bases. In DNA form, the CDR3 reads TGTGCCAGCAGCTTAGAAGCCTCGCGGGGAAGGCGCGATACGCAGTATTTT. Translation gives CASSLEASRGRRDTQYF.

This sequence joins TRBV7-8 and TRBJ1-5; D perhaps matches TRBD1 (5 bases). Trimming cost V 2 bases and J 5 bases, with 13 bases left between them. Germline V gene lookup returns CDR1 SGHVS and CDR2 FQNEAQ. The CDR3 is 15 residues long. CDR3 sequence (DNA): TGTGCCAGCAGCTTATTCTTGGCAGGGCATCAGCCCCAGCATTTT. It specifies CASSLFLAGHQPQHF.

This clonotype was seen only once. Given a much more abundant clone one base away, this may be a read error. The chain employs TRBV7-9 and TRBJ2-2; either TRBD1 or TRBD2 may supply D (5 bases each). Germline CDR1 and CDR2: SEHNR and FQNEAQ (reference sequence). The CDR3 has 16 residues. The CDR3 nucleotides are TGTGCCAGCAGCTCCTTGGACGGGGCGAACACCGGGGAGCAGTTTTTT. It codes for CASSSLDGANTGEQFF.

This clonotype has ten or more counts. The rearrangement uses TRBV29-1 and TRBJ2-1, with 11 bases fitting TRBD2. Trimming removed 5 bases from V and 9 bases from J; junction bases left unmatched: 9. CDR1 and CDR2 (germline): SQVTM, ANQGSEA. The CDR3 loop spans 14 amino acids. CDR3 sequence: CSVLAGGRVSEQFF. For the CDR3, the DNA is TGCAGCGTTTTAGCGGGAGGGCGGGTGAGTGAGCAGTTCTTC.

The genes are TRBV7-9 and TRBJ2-2; no clear D. Trimming took off 2 bases at V and 3 bases at J, with 4 bases between the two ends. The CDR3 is 13 residues long. CDR1 and CDR2 from the germline V gene are SEHNR and FQNEAQ (reference sequence). The CDR3 reads CASSLPHTGELFF. The CDR3 bases are TGTGCCAGCAGCTTACCCCACACCGGGGAGCTGTTTTTT.

This clonotype was counted at least ten times. The V call is TRBV4-2, the J call TRBJ2-7; D not resolved. The CDR3 sequence is 11 residues long. V lost 0 bases and J lost 5, with 2 bases in between. The germline V gene encodes CDR1 LGHNA and CDR2 YNFKEQ. The CDR3 coding sequence is TGTGCCAGCAGCCAAGAAGACGAGCAGTACTTC. This translates into CASSQEDEQYF.

The chain combines TRBV11-2 with TRBJ1-2, with TRBD1 matching 8 bases. The CDR3 consists of 15 residues. Trimming at V came to 5 bases and at J to 0 bases, leaving 5 bases not matched to a gene. The germline CDR1 and CDR2 sequences are SGHAT and FQNNGV. CDR3 DNA sequence: TGTGCCAGCAGCCCCTACAGGGGGGCTAACTATGGCTACACCTTC. It is translated as CASSPYRGANYGYTF.

The chain employs TRBV27 and TRBJ1-1; TRBD1 agrees at 7 bases. The germline V gene encodes CDR1 MNHEY and CDR2 SMNVEV (reference sequence). Germline trimming cut 2 bases from V and 4 bases from J; bases unmatched to any gene: 10. This CDR3 contains 16 residues. The CDR3 DNA reads TGTGCCAGCAGTTTAAGGTCAGGGGGAGGTGGCACTGAAGCTTTCTTT. Amino acid sequence: CASSLRSGGGGTEAFF.

The gene calls are TRBV6-1 and TRBJ2-1; D remains unclear. The CDR3 is 13 amino acids. The germline gives CDR1 MNHNS, CDR2 SASEGT. Between the trimmed V and J ends, which lost 2 bases and 14 bases, there was a span of 16 bases. CDR3: CASSEFEGQSEFF. The CDR3 bases are TGTGCCAGCAGTGAATTCGAAGGGCAGTCGGAGTTCTTC.

This clonotype was observed many times. The chain joins TRBV18 to TRBJ1-6; 7 positions agree with TRBD1. V lost 6 bases to trimming and J lost 12 bases; unmatched junction nucleotides: 11. The CDR3 covers 14 residues. From germline, CDR1 is KGHSH and CDR2 LQKENI. In DNA, the CDR3 is TGTGCCAGCTCGCCGGGACAGCCCCCACAACCCCTCCACTTT. This codes for CASSPGQPPQPLHF.

V is TRBV4-2 and J is TRBJ2-1, with a possible D match to TRBD2 (5 bases). This CDR3 contains 17 residues. V was cut by 0 bases and J by 4 bases, with 16 bases left in between. Germline CDR1 reads LGHNA; CDR2 reads YNFKEQ. The CDR3 sequence is CASSQDGDRVAYNEQFF. CDR3 bases: TGTGCCAGCAGCCAAGATGGTGATCGGGTAGCGTACAATGAGCAGTTCTTC.

In its sample, this clonotype was seen a few times. The chain employs TRBV5-1 and TRBJ2-7; 7 positions match TRBD1. J gave up 6 bases and V 4 bases, and 10 bases lay outside the gene matches. The CDR3 has 14 residues. Germline-derived CDR1 and CDR2 are SGHRS and YFSETQ. The CDR3 loop reads CASSSGQDTAEQYF. CDR3 DNA: TGCGCCAGCAGCAGCGGACAGGACACCGCCGAGCAGTACTTC.

At least ten counts were recorded for this clonotype. The chain recombines TRBV6-1 with TRBJ2-1; D perhaps matches TRBD1 (5 bases). Between the trimmed V and J ends, which lost 4 bases and 1 base, there was a span of 5 bases. Germline lookup yields CDR1 MNHNS and CDR2 SASEGT. This CDR3 contains 13 residues. CDR3 in amino acids: CASSGTSYNEQFF. In nucleotides, the CDR3 is TGTGCCAGCAGTGGGACATCCTACAATGAGCAGTTCTTC.

This clonotype was observed many times. This chain links TRBV6-5 with TRBJ2-3, with a weak D call TRBD1 (6 bases). V dropped 3 bases and J dropped 6 bases, with 10 bases sitting between them. CDR1 is MNHEY and CDR2 is SVGAGI in the germline V gene. This CDR3 contains 13 residues. CDR3 residues: CASSYSGVDTQYF. CDR3 nucleotides: TGTGCCAGCAGTTATTCAGGGGTGGATACGCAGTATTTT.

The chain links TRBV28 to TRBJ1-4, with D perhaps matching TRBD1 (5 bases). Germline values: CDR1 MDHEN, CDR2 SYDVKM. Trimming removed 4 bases from V and 8 bases from J, with 14 bases in between. CDR3 length: 14 amino acids. CDR3 protein: CASSSPGWGEKLFF. DNA for the CDR3: TGTGCCAGCAGTTCCCCGGGCTGGGGCGAAAAACTGTTTTTT.

This clonotype was found many times. The chain employs TRBV20-1 and TRBJ2-3, with 8 bases that match TRBD1. Losses at the gene ends were 5 bases for V and 8 bases for J; bases not matched to a gene: 12. Germline V lookup: CDR1 DFQATT, CDR2 SNEGSKA (reference sequence). The CDR3 has 14 residues. CDR3 region: CSAAGTGTWGTQYF. Written as DNA, the CDR3 is TGCAGTGCTGCAGGGACAGGCACCTGGGGTACGCAGTATTTT.

The chain couples TRBV5-1 to TRBJ2-3; no definite D call. There are 14 residues in the CDR3. Trimming pared 4 bases from V and 2 bases from J, leaving 11 bases between. Germline V lookup: CDR1 SGHRS, CDR2 YFSETQ. The CDR3 DNA reads TGCGCCAGCAGCAGCTTAGGATTCACAGATACGCAGTATTTT. Translating gives CASSSLGFTDTQYF.

This clonotype was seen more than once but under ten times. A much larger clone lies a single base off, so this may be a read error. The chain is built from TRBV6-1 and TRBJ2-6; tentatively, D is TRBD2 (6 bases). This CDR3 has 15 residues. CDR1 is MNHNS, CDR2 SASEGT, per germline. The V gene lost 3 bases and the J gene lost 0 bases, with 6 bases spanning the gap. The CDR3 sequence is CASSDGGSGANVLTF. DNA of the CDR3: TGTGCCAGCAGTGACGGGGGCTCTGGGGCCAACGTCCTGACTTTC.

This clonotype was recorded at least ten times. This chain connects TRBV20-1 to TRBJ2-1; a weak D match, TRBD2 (5 bases). This CDR3 comprises 15 residues. The germline V gene encodes CDR1 DFQATT and CDR2 SNEGSKA (reference sequence). Trimming cost V 0 bases and J 4 bases, with 13 bases left between them. The CDR3 bases are TGCAGTGCTAGAGATGGGAGACACCAGTACAATGAGCAGTTCTTC. It encodes CSARDGRHQYNEQFF.

At least ten counts were recorded for this clonotype. The junction does not match germline at one end; this may be a read error. V gene TRBV29-1 combines with J gene TRBJ2-5; 9 nucleotides match TRBD2. CDR1 is SQVTM, CDR2 ANQGSEA, per germline. The CDR3 is 16 amino acids. The CDR3 is CSVEGWLAGLQEAQYF. Written as DNA, the CDR3 is TGCAGCGTTGAAGGGTGGCTAGCGGGGCTGCAAGAGGCCCAGTACTTC.

This clonotype showed up many times. CDR3 region: CASSSGPPGTEAFF. CDR3 sequence (DNA): TGCGCCAGCAGCTCGGGACCGCCGGGCACTGAAGCTTTCTTT. The rearrangement joins TRBV5-1 to TRBJ1-1; tentatively, D is TRBD1 (5 bases). The ends were cut back, 3 bases at V and 4 bases at J, with 13 bases in the middle. Per the germline V gene, CDR1 is SGHRS and CDR2 is YFSETQ. The CDR3 contains 14 residues.

This clonotype came up many times. The rearrangement links TRBV3-1 to TRBJ2-3, with D perhaps TRBD2 (6 bases). Trimming cost V 1 base and J 0 bases, with 23 bases left between them. There are 20 residues in the CDR3. Looked up from germline, CDR1 is LGHDT and CDR2 is YNNKEL (reference sequence). CDR3 bases: TGTGCCAGCAGCCAAGTCCCGGGCTGGAGGGAGGATGGTAGCACAGATACGCAGTATTTT. Protein product: CASSQVPGWREDGSTDTQYF.

This clonotype was counted many times. This chain links TRBV20-1 with TRBJ1-5; a possible D gene is TRBD1 (5 bases). The germline V gene encodes CDR1 DFQATT and CDR2 SNEGSKA (reference sequence). This CDR3 contains 14 residues. The V end lost 1 base, the J end lost 4 bases, and 11 bases lay between the germline ends. Here the CDR3 DNA reads TGCAGTGCTAGAGGTCCCGGACAAAATCAGCCCCAGCATTTT. It yields the protein CSARGPGQNQPQHF.

This clonotype came up many times. The V and J genes are TRBV20-1 and TRBJ1-1; D may be TRBD1 (6 bases). CDR3 length: 14 amino acids. Germline V gives CDR1 DFQATT, CDR2 SNEGSKA (reference sequence). The ends were cut back, 5 bases at V and 4 bases at J, with 17 bases in the middle. The CDR3 DNA reads TGCAGTGCTGGGAGACAGGCCGGCTCCACTGAAGCTTTCTTT. Translated: CSAGRQAGSTEAFF.

This clonotype was seen only a few times. The chain uses TRBV5-1 and TRBJ2-7, with D perhaps matching TRBD2 (5 bases). The CDR3 extends over 12 amino acids. In germline, CDR1 is SGHRS, CDR2 YFSETQ. The ends were cut back, 6 bases at V and 0 bases at J, with 7 bases in the middle. The CDR3 nucleotides read TGCGCCAGCAAGCGGAACTCCTACGAGCAGTACTTC. Protein sequence: CASKRNSYEQYF.

The table lists this clonotype with a few counts. The chain employs TRBV7-8 and TRBJ1-2; no clear D gene. This CDR3 comprises 18 residues. CDR1 is SGHVS, CDR2 FQNEAQ, per germline. With 5 bases removed from V and 2 bases from J, the gap between germline ends came to 24 bases. CDR3 sequence reads: CASSPSMRHLTGNYGYTF. The CDR3 DNA reads as TGTGCCAGCAGCCCTTCGATGAGACACCTTACCGGGAACTATGGCTACACCTTC.